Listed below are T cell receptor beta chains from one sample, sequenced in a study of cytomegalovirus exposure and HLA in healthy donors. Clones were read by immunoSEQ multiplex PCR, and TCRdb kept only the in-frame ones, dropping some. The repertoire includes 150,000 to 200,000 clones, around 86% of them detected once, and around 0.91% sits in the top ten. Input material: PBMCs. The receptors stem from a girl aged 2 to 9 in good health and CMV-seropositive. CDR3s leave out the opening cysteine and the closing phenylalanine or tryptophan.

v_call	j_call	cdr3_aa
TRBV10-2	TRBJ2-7	ASSDTQPYEQY
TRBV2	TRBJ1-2	ASSDHEQGYYGYT
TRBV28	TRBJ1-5	ASSLTGGSQPQH
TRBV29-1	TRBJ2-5	SAVTAGLAGDETQY
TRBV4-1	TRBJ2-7	ASSLRGQGYEQY
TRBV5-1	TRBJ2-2	ASKVEREDTGELF
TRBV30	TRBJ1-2	AWRSVANYGYT
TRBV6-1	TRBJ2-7	ASRGTPYEQY
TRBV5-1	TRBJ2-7	ASRFRGQAAYEQY
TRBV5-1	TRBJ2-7	ASSLADFRLAGVPHYEQY
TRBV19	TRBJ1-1	ASRGQGFTEAF
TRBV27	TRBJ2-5	ASSNSPGLAGGPSQETQY
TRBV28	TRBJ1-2	ASIGSLGVFSGYT
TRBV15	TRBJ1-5	ATSRAGQGGQPQH
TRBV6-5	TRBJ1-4	ASSYRGNEKLF
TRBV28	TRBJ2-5	ASRGGSETQY
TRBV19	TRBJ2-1	ASSSSGSSYNEQF
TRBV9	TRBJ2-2	ASKGQTTGELF
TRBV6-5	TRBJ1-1	ASSDQTGAQAF
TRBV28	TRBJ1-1	ASIQGGNTEAF
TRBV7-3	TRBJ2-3	ASSRGSVDTQY
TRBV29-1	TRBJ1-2	SVERVTDVDGYT
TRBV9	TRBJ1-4	ASSPSGIAKLF
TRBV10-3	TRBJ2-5	AISGQPQETQY
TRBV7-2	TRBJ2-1	ASSFPGTGRFGEQF
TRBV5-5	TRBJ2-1	ASSGEGGQIQFSYNEQF
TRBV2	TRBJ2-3	ASRRLAGGQDTQY
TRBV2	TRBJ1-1	ASSEEETGVGTEAL
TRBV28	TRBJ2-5	ASSRPGLAGKGGETQY
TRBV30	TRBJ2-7	AWSSGRSPYEQY
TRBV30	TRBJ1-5	AWTPTREDNQPQH
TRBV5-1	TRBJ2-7	ASSLLSGGSSYEQY
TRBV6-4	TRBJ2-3	ASSDDGSTDTQY
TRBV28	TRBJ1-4	ASIGVNRVGEKLF
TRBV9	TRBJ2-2	ASSERGTSGRSGELF
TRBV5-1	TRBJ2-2	ASSLDSPNTGELF
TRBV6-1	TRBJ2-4	ASSEAQREGLAKNIQY
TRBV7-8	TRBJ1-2	ASSLGGRGYT
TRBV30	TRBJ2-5	AFTLRGETQY
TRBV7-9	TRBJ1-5	ASSLGQGTQPQH
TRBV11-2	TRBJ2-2	ASSSPTNLLGTGELF
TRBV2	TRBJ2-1	ASSETSGNYNEQF
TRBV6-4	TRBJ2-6	ASSAGSGANVLT
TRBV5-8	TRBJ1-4	ASSLGGANEKLF
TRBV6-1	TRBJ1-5	ASTIWGRGHQPQH
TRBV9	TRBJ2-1	ASSEGINNEQF
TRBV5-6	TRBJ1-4	ASSLGRVGTSTNEKLF
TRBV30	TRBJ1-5	AWSAGTPYSNQPQH
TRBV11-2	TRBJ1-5	ASSFGMQAVNQPQH
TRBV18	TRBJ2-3	ASSPVLPPFADTQY
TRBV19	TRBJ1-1	ASKTGAQNTEAF
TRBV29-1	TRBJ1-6	SAMTGINSPLH
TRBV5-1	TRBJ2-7	ASSSTSGFYEQY
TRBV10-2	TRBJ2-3	ASSETPSRVDTQY
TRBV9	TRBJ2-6	ASSVEPGSGANVLT
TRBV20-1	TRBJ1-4	SARSDEKLF
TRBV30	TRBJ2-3	AWSVLGAGDTQY